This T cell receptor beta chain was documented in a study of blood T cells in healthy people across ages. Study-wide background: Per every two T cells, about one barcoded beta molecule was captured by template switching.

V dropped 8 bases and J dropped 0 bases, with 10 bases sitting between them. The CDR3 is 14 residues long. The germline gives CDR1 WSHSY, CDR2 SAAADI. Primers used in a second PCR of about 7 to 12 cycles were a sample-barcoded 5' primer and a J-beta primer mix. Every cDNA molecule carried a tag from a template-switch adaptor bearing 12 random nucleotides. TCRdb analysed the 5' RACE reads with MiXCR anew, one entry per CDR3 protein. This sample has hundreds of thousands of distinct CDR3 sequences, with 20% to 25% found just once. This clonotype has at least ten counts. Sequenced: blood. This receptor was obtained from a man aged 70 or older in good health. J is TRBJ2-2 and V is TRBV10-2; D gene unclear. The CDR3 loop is CASSDQSNTGELFF. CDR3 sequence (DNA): TGCGCCAGCTCGGACCAATCGAACACCGGGGAGCTGTTTTTT.